These 7 T cell receptor beta chains were sequenced from one sample in a study of beta chain features in type 1 diabetes. Study-level results: Moderate but significant shortening of TCRB CDR3s was recorded in all four CD4+ subsets from Type 1 diabetes patients.

The isolated RNA, all of it, was reverse transcribed, so expressed TCRB transcripts were what got sequenced. Some clones are missing from TCRdb's copy, which holds only in-frame ones; the method was immunoSEQ multiplex PCR. The table shows some 700,000 clones, with around an eighth occurring only once. No antigen is known for these receptors. The sequenced material came from naive CD4+ T cells from blood. Receptors originate from a man aged 18-30 years with type 1 diabetes.

The chain employs TRBV19 and TRBJ2-7, with D possibly TRBD1 on 7 matching bases. V was clipped by 8 bases and J by 3 bases, with 14 bases between them. Germline assignment: CDR1 LNHDA and CDR2 SQIVND (reference sequence). The CDR3 covers 13 residues. The CDR3: CASSSRGDYEQYF. The CDR3 nucleotides are TGTGCCAGTTCGTCCAGGGGGGACTACGAGCAGTACTTC.

The sample holds a few counts of this clone. The chain carries TRBV7-9 and TRBJ2-7, with D perhaps being TRBD1 or TRBD2 (5 bases each). The CDR3 extends over 15 amino acids. Trimming removed 5 bases at V and 6 bases at J, with 20 bases between. Germline V gene data show CDR1 as SEHNR and CDR2 as FQNEAQ (reference sequence). The CDR3 DNA reads TGTGCCAGCAGCCCCCCGGGGCTAGGGGATCGCGAGCAGTACTTC. Amino acids: CASSPPGLGDREQYF.

In its sample, this clone was seen a few times. CDR3 sequence: CASRRQGEAFF. In nucleotides, the CDR3 is TGTGCCAGCAGACGACAGGGTGAAGCTTTCTTT. This chain joins TRBV5-6 and TRBJ1-1; 7 nucleotides line up with TRBD1. This CDR3 contains 11 residues. In germline, CDR1 is SGHDT, CDR2 YYEEEE. Trimming took 5 bases from V and 7 from J; bases not matched to a gene: 2.

V gene TRBV2 combines with J gene TRBJ1-1; 7 nucleotides agree with TRBD1. The CDR3 spans 12 residues. Germline CDR1 SNHLY, CDR2 FYNNEI. V gave up 6 bases and J gave up 4 bases; unmatched junction bases: 2. DNA for the CDR3: TGTGCCAGCAGGACAGGGCCCACTGAAGCTTTCTTT. It encodes CASRTGPTEAFF.

The chain combines TRBV28 with TRBJ1-3; no reliable D call. CDR3 size: 13 residues. From germline, CDR1 is MDHEN and CDR2 SYDVKM. Between the trimmed V and J ends, which lost 8 bases and 2 bases, there was a span of 10 bases. CDR3 in amino acids: CASGPGPGNTIYF. The CDR3 DNA reads TGTGCCAGCGGGCCGGGCCCTGGAAACACCATATATTTT.

Here the CDR3 reads CASSLLGVSSSYNEQFF. CDR3 sequence (DNA): TGTGCCAGCAGCTTACTGGGGGTCTCCAGCTCCTACAATGAGCAGTTCTTC. The rearrangement joins TRBV11-2 to TRBJ2-1, with D perhaps given as TRBD1 or TRBD2 (5 bases each). CDR1 and CDR2 (germline): SGHAT, FQNNGV. The CDR3 is 17 residues long. Trimming removed 2 bases at V and 0 bases at J, with 14 bases between. The variable domain in full, completed from reference TRBV11-2 and TRBJ2-1, reads EAGVAQSPRYKIIEKRQSVAFWCNPISGHATLYWYQQILGQGPKLLIQFQNNGVVDDSQLPKDRFSAERLKGVDSTLKIQPAKLEDSAVYLCASSLLGVSSSYNEQFFGPGTRLTVL.

This clone was seen more than once but under ten times. Written as DNA, the CDR3 is TGTGCCATCAGTGACTCCGGGACAGGGCATCAGCCCCAGCATTTT. This codes for CAISDSGTGHQPQHF. This chain connects TRBV10-3 to TRBJ1-5; 9 nucleotides align to TRBD1. J gave up 5 bases and V 3 bases, and 5 bases lay outside the gene matches. This CDR3 is 15 amino acids long. Germline V gene lookup returns CDR1 ENHRY and CDR2 SYGVKD.